The 12 T cell receptor beta chains below all came from one sample that was sequenced in a study of blood T cell repertoires in COVID-19. This table comes from immunoSEQ multiplex PCR, and its TCRdb copy is limited to in-frame clones, with some not included. This table has over 85,000 clones, 70% to 90% appearing once. Sequences were obtained from peripheral blood. The origin of the receptors is a human donor with acute or convalescent COVID-19. The donor label of this sample is uncertain.

Worth noting for this clone: The sample contains more than one DNA sequence encoding this CDR3. This chain connects TRBV28 to TRBJ1-2; D not resolved. The germline gives CDR1 MDHEN, CDR2 SYDVKM. The CDR3 loop spans 11 amino acids. The ends were cut back, 6 bases at V and 4 bases at J, with 6 bases in the middle. DNA for the CDR3: TGTGCCAGCAGCCCCGGCTATGGCTACACCTTC. Its protein is CASSPGYGYTF.

The V gene is TRBV27, the J gene TRBJ1-2; D gene ambiguous. The CDR3 consists of 15 residues. V lost 2 bases and J 0 bases, leaving 10 bases between the germline ends. Germline V CDR1 and CDR2: MNHEY, SMNVEV (reference sequence). DNA for the CDR3: TGTGCCAGCAGTTTAATTTCACACCCTAACTATGGCTACACCTTC. Its translation: CASSLISHPNYGYTF.

The chain employs TRBV6-5 and TRBJ1-1; possibly TRBD1 for D (5 bases). The CDR3 runs to 12 residues. The V end was cut by 6 bases, the J end by 7 bases, with 12 bases between. Looked up from germline, CDR1 is MNHEY and CDR2 is SVGAGI. CDR3 amino acids: CASRRTPFEAFF. CDR3 in DNA: TGTGCCAGCAGAAGGACACCATTTGAAGCTTTCTTT.

The table lists this clone with a count of one. The chain links TRBV28 to TRBJ1-5; 8 bases are a match to TRBD1. The CDR3 runs to 20 residues. CDR1 MDHEN and CDR2 SYDVKM come from the germline V gene. Trimming took 3 bases from V and 2 from J; bases not matched to a gene: 18. In nucleotides, the CDR3 is TGTGCCAGCAGTTTCCCGGACAGGGAATCTCTTATCATGGGCAATCAGCCCCAGCATTTT. Amino acids: CASSFPDRESLIMGNQPQHF. Full variable domain (missing parts from reference TRBV28 and TRBJ1-5): DVKVTQSSRYLVKRTGEKVFLECVQDMDHENMFWYRQDPGLGLRLIYFSYDVKMKEKGDIPEGYSVSREKKERFSLILESASTNQTSMYLCASSFPDRESLIMGNQPQHFGDGTRLSIL.

The chain carries TRBV6-5 and TRBJ1-3; a weak D match, TRBD1 (5 bases). The CDR3 contains 14 residues. The V end lost 4 bases, the J end lost 0 bases, and 7 bases lay between the germline ends. Germline assignment: CDR1 MNHEY and CDR2 SVGAGI. This CDR3 is CASSSQDSGNTIYF. As DNA, the CDR3 is TGTGCCAGCAGTTCACAGGACTCTGGAAACACCATATATTTT.

This clone was seen once. The chain's CDR3 is CASSSAGGREQYF. The DNA of the CDR3 is TGTGCCAGCAGTTCGGCGGGTGGGAGAGAGCAGTACTTC. The V and J genes are TRBV28 and TRBJ2-7; D is possibly TRBD2 (5 bases). V was pared by 4 bases and J by 7 bases, with 14 bases between. The CDR3 spans 13 residues. From germline, CDR1 is MDHEN and CDR2 SYDVKM.

The CDR3 protein is CASSNRGNSPLHF. CDR3 in DNA: TGTGCCAGCAGCAACAGGGGTAATTCACCCCTCCACTTT. This chain uses TRBV12-3 or TRBV12-4 with TRBJ1-6; 7 bases are shared with TRBD1. There are 13 residues in the CDR3. V shed 6 bases and J 6 bases; nucleotides not matched to a gene: 2.

This clone was seen a single time. The chain carries TRBV24-1 and TRBJ2-3; TRBD1 agrees at 9 bases. CDR3 size: 15 residues. The germline V gene has CDR1 KGHDR and CDR2 SFDVKD. V trimming: 5 bases; J trimming: 0 bases; junction bases outside the gene matches: 2. CDR3 nucleotides: TGTGCCACCAGTGGAGGGACAGGGAGCACAGATACGCAGTATTTT. This translates into CATSGGTGSTDTQYF.

This clone occurred a few times. The V call is TRBV12-3 or TRBV12-4, the J call TRBJ2-7, with D unclear. There are 12 residues in the CDR3. V dropped 5 bases and J dropped 6 bases, with 11 bases sitting between them. The CDR3 sequence is CASSPGPVEQYF. The CDR3 bases are TGTGCCAGCAGTCCTGGGCCGGTCGAGCAGTACTTC.

The V gene is TRBV28, the J gene TRBJ1-4; 9 bases fit TRBD1. Trimming cost V 6 bases and J 11 bases; bases outside gene matches: 10. The CDR3 loop spans 14 amino acids. Germline values: CDR1 MDHEN, CDR2 SYDVKM. CDR3 sequence: CASSVPGQGEKLFF. The CDR3 DNA reads as TGTGCCAGCAGCGTCCCGGGACAGGGAGAGAAACTGTTTTTT.

V usage is TRBV5-1 and J usage is TRBJ2-1, with 11 bases identical to TRBD2. The CDR3 loop spans 15 amino acids. V was clipped by 0 bases and J by 8 bases; unmatched bases: 4. Germline assignment: CDR1 SGHRS and CDR2 YFSETQ. The CDR3 region is CASSLASGGTDEQFF. For the CDR3, the DNA is TGCGCCAGCAGCTTGGCTAGCGGGGGGACAGATGAGCAGTTCTTC. Using reference TRBV5-1 and TRBJ2-1 for the parts outside the CDR3, the full variable domain is KAGVTQTPRYLIKTRGQQVTLSCSPISGHRSVSWYQQTPGQGLQFLFEYFSETQRNKGNFPGRFSGRQFSNSRSEMNVSTLELGDSALYLCASSLASGGTDEQFFGPGTRLTVL.

V and J are TRBV24-1 and TRBJ2-1, with a weak D call TRBD1 (5 bases). Per germline, CDR1 KGHDR and CDR2 SFDVKD. Trimming pared 3 bases from V and 1 base from J, leaving 12 bases between. The CDR3 runs 16 residues. CDR3 loop: CATSDDSWASYNEQFF. CDR3 nucleotide sequence: TGTGCCACCAGTGATGACAGTTGGGCTTCCTACAATGAGCAGTTCTTC.